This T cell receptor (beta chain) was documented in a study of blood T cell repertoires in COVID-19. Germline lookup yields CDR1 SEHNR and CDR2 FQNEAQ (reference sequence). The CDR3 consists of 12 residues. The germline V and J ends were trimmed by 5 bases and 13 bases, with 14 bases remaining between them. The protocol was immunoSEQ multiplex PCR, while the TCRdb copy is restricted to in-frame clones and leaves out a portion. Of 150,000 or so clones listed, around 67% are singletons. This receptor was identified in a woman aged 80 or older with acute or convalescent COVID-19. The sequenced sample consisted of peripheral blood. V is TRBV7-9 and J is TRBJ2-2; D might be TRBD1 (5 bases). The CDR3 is CASSKPQGGLFF. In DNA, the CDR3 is TGTGCCAGCAGCAAACCGCAGGGCGGGCTGTTTTTT.